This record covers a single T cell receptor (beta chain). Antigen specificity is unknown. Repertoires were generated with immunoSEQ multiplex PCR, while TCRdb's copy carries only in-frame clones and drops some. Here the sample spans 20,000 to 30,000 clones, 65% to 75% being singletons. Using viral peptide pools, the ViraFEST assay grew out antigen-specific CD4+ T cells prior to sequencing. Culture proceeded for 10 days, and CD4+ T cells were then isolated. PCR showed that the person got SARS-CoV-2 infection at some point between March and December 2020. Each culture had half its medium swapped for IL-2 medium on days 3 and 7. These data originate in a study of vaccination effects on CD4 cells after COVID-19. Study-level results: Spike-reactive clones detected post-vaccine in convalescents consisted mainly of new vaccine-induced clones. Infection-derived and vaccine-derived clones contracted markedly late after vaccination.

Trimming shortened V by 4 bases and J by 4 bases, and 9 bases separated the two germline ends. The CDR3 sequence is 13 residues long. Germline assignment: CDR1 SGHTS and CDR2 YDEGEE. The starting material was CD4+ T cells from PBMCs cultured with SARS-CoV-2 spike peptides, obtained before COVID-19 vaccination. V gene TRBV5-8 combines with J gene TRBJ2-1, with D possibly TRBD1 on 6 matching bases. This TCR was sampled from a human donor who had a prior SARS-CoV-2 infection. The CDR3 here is CASSRTAYNEQFF. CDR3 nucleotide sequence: TGTGCCAGCAGCCGGACAGCTTACAATGAGCAGTTCTTC.